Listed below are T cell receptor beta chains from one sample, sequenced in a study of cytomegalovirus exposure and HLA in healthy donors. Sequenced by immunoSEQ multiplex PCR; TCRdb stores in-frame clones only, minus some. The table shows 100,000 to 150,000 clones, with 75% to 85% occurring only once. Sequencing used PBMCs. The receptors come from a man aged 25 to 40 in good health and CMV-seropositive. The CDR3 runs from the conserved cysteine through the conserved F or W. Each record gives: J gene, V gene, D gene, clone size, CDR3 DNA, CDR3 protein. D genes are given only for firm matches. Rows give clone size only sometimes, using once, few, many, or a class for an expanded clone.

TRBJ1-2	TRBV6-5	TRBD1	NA	TGTGCCAGCAGTTTCGGACAGGGGGTGACGAGCTACACCTTC	CASSFGQGVTSYTF
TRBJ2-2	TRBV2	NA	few	TGTGCCAGCAGTGTTTACAGGGTAGGCACCGGGGAGCTGTTTTTT	CASSVYRVGTGELFF
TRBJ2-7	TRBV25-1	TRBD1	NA	TGTGCCAGCAGTACCCACGGACAGGGGGCCGGCGAGCAGTACTTC	CASSTHGQGAGEQYF
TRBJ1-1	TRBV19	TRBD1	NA	TGTGCCAGTAGTTTCGGGACAGGACAGAACACTGAAGCTTTCTTT	CASSFGTGQNTEAFF
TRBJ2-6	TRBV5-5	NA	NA	TGTGCCAGCAGCTTTTTAATTTTCGGTGGGGCCAACGTCCTGACTTTC	CASSFLIFGGANVLTF
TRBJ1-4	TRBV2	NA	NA	TGTGCCAGCAGTGAACGGAATGAAAAACTGTTTTTT	CASSERNEKLFF
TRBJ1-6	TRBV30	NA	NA	TGTGCCTGGACAGGGCTTCCGAATTCACCCCTCCACTTT	CAWTGLPNSPLHF
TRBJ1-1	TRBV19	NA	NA	TGTGCCAGTATCACAGGGCTTGAAGCTTTCTTT	CASITGLEAFF
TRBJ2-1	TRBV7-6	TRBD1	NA	TGTGCCAGCAGCCACGGGCAGGACAGGGCCTCCTACAATGAGCAGTTCTTC	CASSHGQDRASYNEQFF
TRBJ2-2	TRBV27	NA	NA	TGTGCCAGCAGTTTGAGATTCGCGAACACCGGGGAGCTGTTTTTT	CASSLRFANTGELFF
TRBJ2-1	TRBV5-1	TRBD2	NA	TGCGCCAGCAGCTTGTATAGCGGGGGGGGATACAATGAGCAGTTCTTC	CASSLYSGGGYNEQFF
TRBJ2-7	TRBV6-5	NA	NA	TGTGCCAGCAGTTTACTCAGGGGCAGGAGCTCCTACGAGCAGTACTTC	CASSLLRGRSSYEQYF
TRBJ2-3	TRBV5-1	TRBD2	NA	TGCGCCAGCAGCCTCCCCCGGGGGGACACAGATACGCAGTATTTT	CASSLPRGDTDTQYF
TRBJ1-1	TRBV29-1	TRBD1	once	TGCAGCGCCGGGACAGGGGGAACTGAAGCTTTCTTT	CSAGTGGTEAFF
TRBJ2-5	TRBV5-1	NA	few	TGCGCCAGCAGCGGGACAAGGGGACCCCAAGAGACCCAGTACTTC	CASSGTRGPQETQYF
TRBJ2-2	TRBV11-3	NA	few	TGTGCCAGCAGCTTTGACAGCACCGGGGAGCTGTTTTTT	CASSFDSTGELFF
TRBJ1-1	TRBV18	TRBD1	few	TGTGCCAGCTCCCGGGACAGGGGGCTGGAGGGCACTGAAGCTTTCTTT	CASSRDRGLEGTEAFF
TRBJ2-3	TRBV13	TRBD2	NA	TGTGCCAGCAGCACACTAGCGACTAGCACAGATACGCAGTATTTT	CASSTLATSTDTQYF
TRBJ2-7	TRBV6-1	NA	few	TGTGCCAGCAGTGAACAGGTATCCTACGAGCAGTACTTC	CASSEQVSYEQYF
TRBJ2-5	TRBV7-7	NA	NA	TGTGCCAGCAGCCCCGACGAACGGGTGACCCAGTACTTC	CASSPDERVTQYF
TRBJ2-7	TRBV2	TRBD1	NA	TGTGCCAGCAATCGGGACAGGTCGTACGAGCAGTACTTC	CASNRDRSYEQYF
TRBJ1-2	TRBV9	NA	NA	TGTGCCAGCAGCGTTAAGGCAGGGTTAGTGGATGGCTACACCTTC	CASSVKAGLVDGYTF